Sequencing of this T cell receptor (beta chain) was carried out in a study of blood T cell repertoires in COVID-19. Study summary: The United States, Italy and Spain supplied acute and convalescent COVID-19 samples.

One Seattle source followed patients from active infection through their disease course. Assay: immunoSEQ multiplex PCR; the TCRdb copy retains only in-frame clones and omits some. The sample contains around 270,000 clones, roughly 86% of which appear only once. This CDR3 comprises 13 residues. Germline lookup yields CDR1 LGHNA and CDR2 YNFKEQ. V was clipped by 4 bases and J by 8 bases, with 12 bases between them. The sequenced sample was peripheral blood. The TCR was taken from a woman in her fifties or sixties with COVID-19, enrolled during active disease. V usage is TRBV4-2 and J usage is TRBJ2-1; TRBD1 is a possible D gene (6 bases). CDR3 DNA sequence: TGTGCCAGCAGCCGACAGGTGGATGATGAGCAGTTCTTC. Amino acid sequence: CASSRQVDDEQFF.